A selection of T cell receptor beta chains follows, all from one sample in a study of cytomegalovirus exposure and HLA in healthy donors. Clones were sequenced by immunoSEQ multiplex PCR, and TCRdb holds only the in-frame ones, with some missing. The repertoire holds roughly 130,000 clones, with about four fifths as singletons. Sequenced sample: PBMCs. The receptor set was obtained from a male donor in good health and CMV-seropositive. Each CDR3 is given with its conserved first and last residue. D genes are given only for firm matches. The listing skips clone size in some rows; elsewhere it reads once, few, many or a size class.

d_gene: TRBD2; j_gene: TRBJ2-7; abundance: .; v_gene: TRBV7-2; CDR3aa: CASSGGRGGAYEQYF; CDR3nt: TGTGCCAGCAGCGGCGGGCGGGGGGGAGCCTACGAGCAGTACTTC
d_gene: .; j_gene: TRBJ2-3; abundance: .; v_gene: TRBV28; CDR3aa: CASSEGRNRPPDTQYF; CDR3nt: TGTGCCAGCAGCGAGGGTCGAAACCGACCGCCGGATACGCAGTATTTT
d_gene: .; j_gene: TRBJ2-1; abundance: few; v_gene: TRBV2; CDR3aa: CASSEGQGGLNEQFF; CDR3nt: TGTGCCAGCAGTGAAGGACAGGGAGGTTTAAATGAGCAGTTCTTC
d_gene: TRBD1; j_gene: TRBJ2-7; abundance: .; v_gene: TRBV9; CDR3aa: CASSLSGTGYEQYF; CDR3nt: TGTGCCAGCAGCTTATCCGGGACAGGCTACGAGCAGTACTTC
d_gene: TRBD2; j_gene: TRBJ2-1; abundance: .; v_gene: TRBV7-9; CDR3aa: CASSYQREGLNEQFF; CDR3nt: TGTGCCAGCAGTTACCAGCGGGAGGGCCTAAATGAGCAGTTCTTC
d_gene: .; j_gene: TRBJ2-1; abundance: .; v_gene: TRBV13; CDR3aa: CASSLRGEQFF; CDR3nt: TGTGCCAGCAGCTTACGCGGGGAGCAGTTCTTC
d_gene: TRBD1; j_gene: TRBJ1-5; abundance: few; v_gene: TRBV7-2; CDR3aa: CASSLEGGSQPQHF; CDR3nt: TGTGCCAGCAGCTTAGAAGGGGGCAGTCAGCCCCAGCATTTT
d_gene: .; j_gene: TRBJ1-2; abundance: .; v_gene: TRBV2; CDR3aa: CASSLGVSNYGYTF; CDR3nt: TGTGCCAGCAGCTTAGGAGTTTCTAACTATGGCTACACCTTC
d_gene: .; j_gene: TRBJ1-4; abundance: .; v_gene: TRBV29-1; CDR3aa: CSAMGRFNEKLFF; CDR3nt: TGCAGCGCTATGGGGAGGTTTAATGAAAAACTGTTTTTT
d_gene: TRBD2; j_gene: TRBJ2-7; abundance: .; v_gene: TRBV7-2; CDR3aa: CASSLDWTSEQYF; CDR3nt: TGTGCCAGCAGCTTAGATTGGACTAGCGAGCAGTACTTC
d_gene: TRBD1; j_gene: TRBJ2-1; abundance: .; v_gene: TRBV28; CDR3aa: CASRATDRGIMYEQFF; CDR3nt: TGTGCCAGCAGGGCGACGGACAGGGGCATTATGTATGAGCAGTTCTTC
d_gene: TRBD2; j_gene: TRBJ2-7; abundance: .; v_gene: TRBV7-2; CDR3aa: CASSLLAGDTNEQYF; CDR3nt: TGTGCCAGCAGCTTGTTAGCGGGAGACACTAACGAGCAGTACTTC
d_gene: TRBD2; j_gene: TRBJ2-1; abundance: .; v_gene: TRBV5-1; CDR3aa: CASSPGLAGGDEQFF; CDR3nt: TGCGCCAGCAGTCCGGGACTAGCGGGAGGGGATGAGCAGTTCTTC
d_gene: .; j_gene: TRBJ1-2; abundance: .; v_gene: TRBV30; CDR3aa: CAWSVPRDGDYGYTF; CDR3nt: TGTGCCTGGAGTGTCCCTCGCGACGGAGATTATGGCTACACCTTC
d_gene: .; j_gene: TRBJ1-2; abundance: .; v_gene: TRBV7-8; CDR3aa: CASSSGDYGYTF; CDR3nt: TGTGCCAGCAGCTCAGGGGACTATGGCTACACCTTC
d_gene: TRBD2; j_gene: TRBJ2-3; abundance: once; v_gene: TRBV18; CDR3aa: CASSSSREASTQYF; CDR3nt: TGTGCCAGCTCGTCTTCACGGGAGGCCAGCACGCAGTATTTT
d_gene: TRBD2; j_gene: TRBJ2-7; abundance: .; v_gene: TRBV27; CDR3aa: CASSLGAGASYEQYF; CDR3nt: TGCGCCAGCAGTTTGGGAGCGGGGGCCTCCTACGAGCAGTACTTC
d_gene: TRBD1; j_gene: TRBJ2-7; abundance: once; v_gene: TRBV6-5; CDR3aa: CASRSGGEVSHEQYF; CDR3nt: TGTGCCAGCAGGTCAGGGGGCGAAGTGTCCCACGAGCAGTACTTC
d_gene: .; j_gene: TRBJ2-1; abundance: .; v_gene: TRBV2; CDR3aa: CASSEALRGYNEQFF; CDR3nt: TGTGCCAGCAGTGAAGCGCTTCGAGGATACAATGAGCAGTTCTTC
d_gene: .; j_gene: TRBJ2-2; abundance: .; v_gene: TRBV19; CDR3aa: CASSITGLGTGELFF; CDR3nt: TGTGCCAGTAGTATCACGGGGTTGGGTACCGGGGAGCTGTTTTTT
d_gene: TRBD2; j_gene: TRBJ2-7; abundance: .; v_gene: TRBV7-2; CDR3aa: CASSRQWGTSGYEQYF; CDR3nt: TGTGCCAGCAGTCGTCAGTGGGGGACTAGCGGCTACGAGCAGTACTTC
d_gene: .; j_gene: TRBJ2-5; abundance: .; v_gene: TRBV7-3; CDR3aa: CASSLTGGGETQYF; CDR3nt: TGTGCCAGCAGCTTAACTGGTGGAGGGGAGACCCAGTACTTC
d_gene: TRBD2; j_gene: TRBJ2-2; abundance: .; v_gene: TRBV6-4; CDR3aa: CASSASAGVGTGELFF; CDR3nt: TGTGCCAGCAGTGCCTCAGCGGGAGTGGGTACCGGGGAGCTGTTTTTT
d_gene: .; j_gene: TRBJ2-1; abundance: once; v_gene: TRBV7-2; CDR3aa: CASSLSQFGGNEQFF; CDR3nt: TGTGCCAGCAGCTTATCACAATTTGGGGGGAATGAGCAGTTCTTC
d_gene: .; j_gene: TRBJ1-1; abundance: .; v_gene: TRBV5-5; CDR3aa: CASSGQLNTEAFF; CDR3nt: TGTGCCAGCAGCGGACAGCTGAACACTGAAGCTTTCTTT
d_gene: .; j_gene: TRBJ2-6; abundance: .; v_gene: TRBV2; CDR3aa: CASSEPGMANGLTF; CDR3nt: TGTGCCAGCAGTGAGCCGGGTATGGCCAACGGCCTGACTTTC
d_gene: TRBD2; j_gene: TRBJ2-3; abundance: .; v_gene: TRBV7-9; CDR3aa: CASNLREAGTDTQYF; CDR3nt: TGTGCCAGCAACCTACGGGAGGCGGGGACAGATACGCAGTATTTT
d_gene: .; j_gene: TRBJ2-6; abundance: .; v_gene: TRBV5-1; CDR3aa: CASSFPPRSSGANVLTF; CDR3nt: TGCGCCAGCAGCTTCCCACCACGTAGCTCTGGGGCCAACGTCCTGACTTTC
d_gene: TRBD2; j_gene: TRBJ2-1; abundance: .; v_gene: TRBV9; CDR3aa: CASSVAAQLAGAVDEQFF; CDR3nt: TGTGCCAGCAGCGTAGCGGCCCAACTAGCGGGAGCGGTTGATGAGCAGTTCTTC
d_gene: .; j_gene: TRBJ2-5; abundance: .; v_gene: TRBV7-2; CDR3aa: CASSLMGETQYF; CDR3nt: TGTGCCAGCAGCTTAATGGGCGAGACCCAGTACTTC
d_gene: .; j_gene: TRBJ1-4; abundance: .; v_gene: TRBV28; CDR3aa: CASSSPQGLLSNEKLFF; CDR3nt: TGTGCCAGCAGTTCCCCCCAGGGTTTACTATCTAATGAAAAACTGTTTTTT
d_gene: TRBD1; j_gene: TRBJ1-1; abundance: few; v_gene: TRBV14; CDR3aa: CASSGQGGGGWAFF; CDR3nt: TGTGCCAGCAGCGGACAGGGGGGGGGAGGCTGGGCTTTCTTT
d_gene: .; j_gene: TRBJ2-7; abundance: .; v_gene: TRBV7-9; CDR3aa: CASSLETGKYEQYF; CDR3nt: TGTGCCAGCAGCTTAGAGACTGGAAAATACGAGCAGTACTTC
d_gene: TRBD2; j_gene: TRBJ2-1; abundance: .; v_gene: TRBV14; CDR3aa: CASSHAASGNWGEQFF; CDR3nt: TGTGCCAGCAGCCACGCAGCTAGCGGGAACTGGGGCGAGCAGTTCTTC
d_gene: .; j_gene: TRBJ2-2; abundance: .; v_gene: TRBV5-1; CDR3aa: CASSLLQGTGELFF; CDR3nt: TGCGCCAGCAGCTTACTACAGGGTACCGGGGAGCTGTTTTTT
d_gene: .; j_gene: TRBJ2-2; abundance: .; v_gene: TRBV7-9; CDR3aa: CASSLAGGGTGELFF; CDR3nt: TGTGCCAGCAGCTTAGCGGGAGGCGGCACCGGGGAGCTGTTTTTT
d_gene: .; j_gene: TRBJ2-1; abundance: few; v_gene: TRBV9; CDR3aa: CASSVEGGNLVNEQFF; CDR3nt: TGTGCCAGCAGCGTAGAGGGCGGGAACCTAGTCAATGAGCAGTTCTTC
d_gene: .; j_gene: TRBJ2-1; abundance: .; v_gene: TRBV18; CDR3aa: CASSQQGYSYNEQFF; CDR3nt: TGTGCCAGCTCGCAGCAGGGGTACTCCTACAATGAGCAGTTCTTC
d_gene: TRBD2; j_gene: TRBJ2-3; abundance: .; v_gene: TRBV18; CDR3aa: CASSPRTSGGGDTQYF; CDR3nt: TGTGCCAGCTCACCCAGGACTAGCGGAGGGGGTGATACGCAGTATTTT
d_gene: .; j_gene: TRBJ1-4; abundance: .; v_gene: TRBV4-3; CDR3aa: CASSPEGLNEKLFF; CDR3nt: TGCGCCAGCAGCCCAGAGGGCCTTAATGAAAAACTGTTTTTT
d_gene: .; j_gene: TRBJ2-1; abundance: once; v_gene: TRBV7-2; CDR3aa: CASSLGAATGNEQFF; CDR3nt: TGTGCCAGCAGCTTGGGGGCGGCTACGGGGAATGAGCAGTTCTTC
d_gene: TRBD1; j_gene: TRBJ2-6; abundance: .; v_gene: TRBV7-3; CDR3aa: CASSQGVLSGANVLTF; CDR3nt: TGTGCCAGCAGCCAGGGGGTCCTATCTGGGGCCAACGTCCTGACTTTC
d_gene: TRBD2; j_gene: TRBJ2-3; abundance: .; v_gene: TRBV27; CDR3aa: CASRGLAGTGGDTQYF; CDR3nt: TGTGCCAGCAGGGGACTAGCGGGGACAGGGGGGGATACGCAGTATTTT
d_gene: .; j_gene: TRBJ2-3; abundance: .; v_gene: TRBV27; CDR3aa: CASNNAAESTDTQYF; CDR3nt: TGTGCCAGCAATAACGCCGCGGAGAGCACAGATACGCAGTATTTT
d_gene: TRBD2; j_gene: TRBJ2-1; abundance: few; v_gene: TRBV28; CDR3aa: CASSHGLAGPQEQFF; CDR3nt: TGTGCCAGCAGTCATGGACTAGCGGGCCCCCAGGAGCAGTTCTTC
d_gene: .; j_gene: TRBJ1-4; abundance: .; v_gene: TRBV23-1; CDR3aa: CASRSGTNEKLFF; CDR3nt: TGCGCCAGCAGGTCGGGAACGAATGAAAAACTGTTTTTT
d_gene: TRBD1; j_gene: TRBJ2-5; abundance: .; v_gene: TRBV5-1; CDR3aa: CASSLRQGWETQYF; CDR3nt: TGCGCCAGCAGCTTAAGACAGGGGTGGGAGACCCAGTACTTC
d_gene: .; j_gene: TRBJ2-2; abundance: .; v_gene: TRBV19; CDR3aa: CASSPRVGGAGELFF; CDR3nt: TGTGCCAGTAGTCCCCGGGTAGGGGGGGCCGGGGAGCTGTTTTTT
d_gene: .; j_gene: TRBJ2-3; abundance: .; v_gene: TRBV15; CDR3aa: CATSSRGKTTDTQYF; CDR3nt: TGTGCCACCAGCAGTCGAGGGAAGACCACAGATACGCAGTATTTT
d_gene: .; j_gene: TRBJ2-2; abundance: .; v_gene: TRBV5-1; CDR3aa: CASSLMGGNTGELFF; CDR3nt: TGCGCCAGCAGCTTGATGGGGGGGAACACCGGGGAGCTGTTTTTT
d_gene: TRBD1; j_gene: TRBJ2-7; abundance: .; v_gene: TRBV28; CDR3aa: CASGSDRHWDEQYF; CDR3nt: TGTGCCAGCGGGTCGGACAGGCATTGGGACGAGCAGTACTTC
d_gene: .; j_gene: TRBJ1-4; abundance: .; v_gene: TRBV19; CDR3aa: CASSSSAGTRGEKLFF; CDR3nt: TGTGCCAGTAGTTCGTCTGCCGGGACAAGAGGAGAAAAACTGTTTTTT
d_gene: TRBD1; j_gene: TRBJ2-1; abundance: .; v_gene: TRBV11-2; CDR3aa: CASSLGIGQGDYNEQFF; CDR3nt: TGTGCCAGCAGCTTAGGAATTGGGCAGGGGGATTACAATGAGCAGTTCTTC
d_gene: .; j_gene: TRBJ2-1; abundance: .; v_gene: TRBV30; CDR3aa: CAWMRANPYNEQFF; CDR3nt: TGTGCCTGGATGCGGGCCAACCCCTACAATGAGCAGTTCTTC
d_gene: .; j_gene: TRBJ2-7; abundance: once; v_gene: TRBV30; CDR3aa: CAWRPTNYEQYF; CDR3nt: TGTGCCTGGAGGCCAACTAACTACGAGCAGTACTTC